This T cell receptor beta chain was captured by sequencing in a study of cytomegalovirus exposure and HLA in healthy donors. General study findings and limits: Most TCR sequences were uncommon, yet certain public TCRs appeared in many donors.

Produced via immunoSEQ multiplex PCR; TCRdb's table is partial and in-frame only. The sample lists about 200,000 clones; roughly 83% were seen once. Details on this clone: Its antigen is not known.

The sequence came from a woman aged 18-29 years in good health and CMV-seronegative. Sequenced: PBMCs.

The CDR3 is CAWSLPVGRGEIYGYTF. In DNA, the CDR3 is TGTGCCTGGAGTCTCCCGGTTGGCAGGGGAGAGATCTATGGCTACACCTTC. The gene calls are TRBV30 and TRBJ1-2, with D perhaps matching TRBD1 (6 bases). The V end lost 2 bases, the J end lost 4 bases, and 23 bases lay between the germline ends. CDR1 is GTSNPN and CDR2 is SVGIG in the germline V gene (reference sequence). There are 17 residues in the CDR3.